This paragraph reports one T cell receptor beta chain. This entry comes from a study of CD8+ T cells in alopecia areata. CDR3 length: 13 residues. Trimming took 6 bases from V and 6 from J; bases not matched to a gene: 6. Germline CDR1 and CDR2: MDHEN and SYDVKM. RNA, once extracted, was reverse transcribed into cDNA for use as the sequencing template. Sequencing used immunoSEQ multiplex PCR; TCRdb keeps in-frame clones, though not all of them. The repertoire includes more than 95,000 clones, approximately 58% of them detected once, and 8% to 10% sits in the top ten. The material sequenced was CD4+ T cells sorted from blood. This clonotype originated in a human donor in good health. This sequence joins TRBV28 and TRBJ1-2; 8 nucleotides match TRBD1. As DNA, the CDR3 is TGTGCCAGCAGCCCGACAGGGGTACATGGCTACACCTTC. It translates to CASSPTGVHGYTF.